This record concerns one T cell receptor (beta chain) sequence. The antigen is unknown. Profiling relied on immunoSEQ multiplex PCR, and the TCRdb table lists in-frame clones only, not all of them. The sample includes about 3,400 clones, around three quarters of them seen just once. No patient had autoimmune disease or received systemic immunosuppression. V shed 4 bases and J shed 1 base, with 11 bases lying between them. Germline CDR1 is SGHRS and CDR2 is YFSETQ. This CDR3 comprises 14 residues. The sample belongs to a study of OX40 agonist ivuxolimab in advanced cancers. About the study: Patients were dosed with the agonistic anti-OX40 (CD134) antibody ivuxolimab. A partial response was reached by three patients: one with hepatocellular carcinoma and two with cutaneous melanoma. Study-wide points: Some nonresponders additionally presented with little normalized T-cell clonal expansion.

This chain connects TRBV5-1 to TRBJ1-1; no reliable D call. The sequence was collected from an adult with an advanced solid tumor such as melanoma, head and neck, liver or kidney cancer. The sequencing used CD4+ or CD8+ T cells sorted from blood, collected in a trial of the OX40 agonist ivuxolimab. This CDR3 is CASSPSGGNTEAFF. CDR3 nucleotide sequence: TGCGCCAGCAGCCCCTCCGGAGGGAACACTGAAGCTTTCTTT.